Detailed here is one TCR beta chain. Its antigen is as yet unknown. Sorting that relied on CD45RO/CCR7/CD25/CD127/CD95/CD27 yielded CD4+ naive, central memory, regulatory and stem cell-like memory cells. The data stem from a study of beta chain features in type 1 diabetes. Regarding the study as a whole: Within patients, naive, central memory and Treg TCRB repertoires seemed more similar than within healthy donors.

V lost 4 bases and J lost 4, with 13 bases in between. The CDR3 covers 14 residues. The germline V gene encodes CDR1 LGHNA and CDR2 YNFKEQ. Of the isolated RNA, all was reverse transcribed, and so the sequenced material was expressed TCRB transcripts. Sequenced by immunoSEQ multiplex PCR; TCRdb stores in-frame clones only, minus some. The profile covers nearly 250,000 clones, with 12% to 15% appearing a single time and about 0.026% taken by the ten largest. The receptor was derived from a middle-aged woman in good health. Sample: naive CD4+ T cells from blood. This rearrangement joins TRBV4-2 to TRBJ1-2, with D hard to call. The CDR3 DNA sequence: TGTGCCAGCAGCCCCCCAAATCAATCCTATGGCTACACCTTC. This sequence encodes CASSPPNQSYGYTF.